A selection of T cell receptor beta chains follows, all from one sample in a study of blood T cell repertoires in COVID-19. Profiled with immunoSEQ multiplex PCR; TCRdb holds only in-frame clones, not every one. The table records 200,000 to 250,000 clones, roughly 87% of them present only once. Sequenced input: PBMCs or T cells enriched from blood (not recorded which). The source of these receptors is a young woman with acute COVID-19. CDR3s include the opening cysteine and the closing phenylalanine or tryptophan. A D gene is named only where the DNA matches it firmly. Where a row states a size, it is once, few, many or the class of an expanded clone; other rows omit it.

CDR3aa,CDR3nt,j_gene,v_gene,len,abundance,d_gene
CSAQAGGRNSPLHF,TGCAGCGCTCAGGCGGGGGGTCGTAATTCACCCCTCCACTTT,TRBJ1-6,TRBV29-1,14,.,.
CASSLYRQNTEAFF,TGTGCCAGCAGTTTATACAGGCAAAACACTGAAGCTTTCTTT,TRBJ1-1,TRBV27,14,.,.
CASSTGSGTEAFF,TGTGCCAGCTCAACGGGATCAGGCACTGAAGCTTTCTTT,TRBJ1-1,TRBV6-4,13,once,.
CASSDFQGHNEQFF,TGTGCCAGCAGTGATTTCCAGGGCCACAATGAGCAGTTCTTC,TRBJ2-1,TRBV25-1,14,.,.
CATSRDVGSLEAFF,TGTGCCACCAGCAGAGATGTCGGGAGCCTTGAAGCTTTCTTT,TRBJ1-1,TRBV15,14,.,.
CATLGGGGYSYEQYF,TGTGCCACCCTTGGTGGCGGGGGGTACTCCTACGAGCAGTACTTC,TRBJ2-7,TRBV6-5,15,.,TRBD2
CASSEVFGQTYSGNTIYF,TGTGCCAGCAGTGAAGTGTTTGGACAAACCTACTCTGGAAACACCATATATTTT,TRBJ1-3,TRBV6-1,18,few,.
CASSPQGSGANVLTF,TGTGCCAGCAGCCCACAGGGCTCTGGGGCCAACGTCCTGACTTTC,TRBJ2-6,TRBV7-2,15,.,.
CASSLGAAEDTGELFF,TGTGCCAGCAGCTTGGGGGCCGCGGAGGACACCGGGGAGCTGTTTTTT,TRBJ2-2,TRBV5-4,16,few,.
CASSPPGRILGYTF,TGTGCCAGCTCACCACCCGGTAGGATACTAGGCTACACCTTC,TRBJ1-2,TRBV18,14,.,.
CASSPSGTGLPTEAFF,TGTGCCAGCAGCCCCTCCGGGACAGGGCTTCCCACTGAAGCTTTCTTT,TRBJ1-1,TRBV27,16,.,TRBD1
CASSPGQGDGYTF,TGTGCCAGCTCACCAGGACAGGGTGATGGCTACACCTTC,TRBJ1-2,TRBV18,13,.,TRBD1
CASSQDEMGHTTNEKLFF,TGCGCCAGCAGCCAAGATGAGATGGGGCATACAACTAATGAAAAACTGTTTTTT,TRBJ1-4,TRBV4-3,18,.,.
CASSDMTGPGEKLFF,TGTGCCAGCAGTGACATGACAGGGCCCGGAGAAAAACTGTTTTTT,TRBJ1-4,TRBV25-1,15,.,TRBD1
CASSPQRGKDTQYF,TGTGCCAGCAGCCCCCAGCGGGGGAAAGATACGCAGTATTTT,TRBJ2-3,TRBV11-2,14,.,TRBD2
CASSLVRDSSDGYTF,TGTGCCAGCAGCTTAGTTAGGGACAGTTCGGATGGCTACACCTTC,TRBJ1-2,TRBV7-2,15,.,TRBD1
CASSYSRGGSYNEQFF,TGTGCCAGCAGTTACTCGAGGGGGGGGTCCTACAATGAGCAGTTCTTC,TRBJ2-1,TRBV6-5,16,.,.
CASDEGYPGNTIYF,TGTGCCAGCGATGAGGGATACCCTGGAAACACCATATATTTT,TRBJ1-3,TRBV5-5,14,.,.
CASSQAGGETQYF,TGTGCCAGCAGCCAAGCGGGGGGAGAGACCCAGTACTTC,TRBJ2-5,TRBV3-1/TRBV3-2,13,.,TRBD2
CASSLVRTGGTYEQYF,TGTGCCAGCAGCTTGGTCCGGACAGGGGGGACCTACGAGCAGTACTTC,TRBJ2-7,TRBV5-5,16,.,TRBD1
CASSLGLAQETQYF,TGCGCCAGCAGCTTGGGACTAGCACAAGAGACCCAGTACTTC,TRBJ2-5,TRBV5-1,14,.,TRBD2
CASSFGLAGALSYNEQFF,TGTGCCAGCAGCTTTGGACTAGCGGGGGCCCTCTCCTACAATGAGCAGTTCTTC,TRBJ2-1,TRBV7-8,18,.,TRBD2
CASSLRTGTNEKLFF,TGTGCCAGTAGTCTACGGACAGGGACTAATGAAAAACTGTTTTTT,TRBJ1-4,TRBV19,15,.,TRBD1
CASSQDYGGGQTDTQYF,TGCGCCAGCAGCCAAGATTACGGCGGGGGGCAAACAGATACGCAGTATTTT,TRBJ2-3,TRBV4-3,17,.,TRBD2
CASSIMVAATNEKLFF,TGTGCCAGTAGTATTATGGTGGCTGCAACTAATGAAAAACTGTTTTTT,TRBJ1-4,TRBV19,16,.,.
CASSKERVSNQPQHF,TGTGCCAGTAGTAAAGAGCGGGTTAGCAATCAGCCCCAGCATTTT,TRBJ1-5,TRBV19,15,few,.
CASSPNGGPIEKLFF,TGCGCCAGCAGCCCCAATGGAGGGCCGATTGAAAAACTGTTTTTT,TRBJ1-4,TRBV4-1,15,.,.
CASSEGHREPQHF,TGCGCCAGCAGCGAGGGACACCGAGAGCCCCAGCATTTT,TRBJ1-5,TRBV4-1,13,once,.
CASSQISYEQYF,TGTGCCAGCAGCCAGATTAGCTACGAGCAGTACTTC,TRBJ2-7,TRBV3-1/TRBV3-2,12,.,.
CASSQDRVNQPQHF,TGTGCCAGCAGCCAGGACAGGGTCAATCAGCCCCAGCATTTT,TRBJ1-5,TRBV7-2,14,.,TRBD1
CASSQTLVTGLGSPLHF,TGCGCCAGCAGTCAAACATTAGTAACAGGGCTAGGTTCACCCCTCCACTTT,TRBJ1-6,TRBV23-1,17,.,.
CASGRAAGETYGYTF,TGCGCCAGCGGGAGGGCTGCAGGGGAGACTTATGGCTACACCTTC,TRBJ1-2,TRBV5-1,15,.,.
CASSYAGGGELFF,TGTGCCAGCAGTTACGCAGGGGGCGGGGAGCTGTTTTTT,TRBJ2-2,TRBV6-5,13,.,TRBD1
CASSFAGADTQYF,TGTGCCAGCAGCTTTGCGGGCGCGGATACGCAGTATTTT,TRBJ2-3,TRBV11-2,13,.,.
CASKSGHGYTF,TGTGCCAGCAAGTCAGGGCATGGCTACACCTTC,TRBJ1-2,TRBV2,11,.,.
CASSGTAHNEQFF,TGCGCCAGCAGCGGGACAGCTCACAATGAGCAGTTCTTC,TRBJ2-1,TRBV5-1,13,.,TRBD1
CASSIRRGTSNQPQHF,TGTGCCAGTAGTATCCGTAGGGGGACGAGCAATCAGCCCCAGCATTTT,TRBJ1-5,TRBV19,16,.,.
CASSETSGTTQHF,TGCGCCAGCAGCGAGACTTCTGGGACAACCCAGCATTTT,TRBJ1-5,TRBV4-1,13,.,.
CASSLGQNYGYTF,TGTGCCAGCAGCTTGGGGCAGAACTATGGCTACACCTTC,TRBJ1-2,TRBV5-6,13,.,.
CASSFLDGNTEAFF,TGTGCCAGCAGCTTCCTAGATGGGAACACTGAAGCTTTCTTT,TRBJ1-1,TRBV5-4,14,.,.
CASSRKTDQPQHF,TGTGCCAGCAGCCGAAAGACAGATCAGCCCCAGCATTTT,TRBJ1-5,TRBV7-9,13,few,.
CASKDDSNYGYTF,TGTGCCAGCAAAGATGACAGTAACTATGGCTACACCTTC,TRBJ1-2,TRBV2,13,.,.
CASSIGRGNIQYF,TGTGCCAGTAGTATAGGAAGGGGGAACATTCAGTACTTC,TRBJ2-4,TRBV19,13,.,.
CASSQEPGSSYEQYF,TGCGCCAGCAGCCAAGAACCAGGAAGCTCCTACGAGCAGTACTTC,TRBJ2-7,TRBV4-3,15,.,.
CASSIGIQAGELFF,TGTGCCAGTAGTATAGGGATACAGGCCGGGGAGCTGTTTTTT,TRBJ2-2,TRBV19,14,.,.
CASSYELAGVDTQYF,TGTGCCAGCAGTTACGAGCTAGCGGGGGTGGATACGCAGTATTTT,TRBJ2-3,TRBV6-5,15,.,TRBD2
CASSGQGLGNSPLHF,TGTGCCAGCAGTGGGCAGGGGTTAGGTAATTCACCCCTCCACTTT,TRBJ1-6,TRBV2,15,.,.
CASSFVGDEKLFF,TGTGCCAGCAGCTTTGTAGGGGATGAAAAACTGTTTTTT,TRBJ1-4,TRBV5-8,13,.,.
CAISGGRGRDTEAFF,TGTGCCATCAGTGGGGGCAGGGGAAGAGACACTGAAGCTTTCTTT,TRBJ1-1,TRBV10-3,15,once,.